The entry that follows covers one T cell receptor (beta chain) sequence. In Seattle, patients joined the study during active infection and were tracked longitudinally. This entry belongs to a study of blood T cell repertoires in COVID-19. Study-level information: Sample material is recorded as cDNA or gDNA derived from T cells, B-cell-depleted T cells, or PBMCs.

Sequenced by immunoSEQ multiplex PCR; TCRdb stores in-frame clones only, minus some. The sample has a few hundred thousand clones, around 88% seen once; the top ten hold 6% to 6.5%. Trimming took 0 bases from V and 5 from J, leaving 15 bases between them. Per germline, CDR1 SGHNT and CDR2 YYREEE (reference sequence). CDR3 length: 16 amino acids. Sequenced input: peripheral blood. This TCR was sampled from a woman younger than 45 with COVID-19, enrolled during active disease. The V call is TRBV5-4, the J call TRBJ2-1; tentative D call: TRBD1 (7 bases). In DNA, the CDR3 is TGTGCCAGCAGCTTGGCCGGGAGACAGGGTAACAATGAGCAGTTCTTC. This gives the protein CASSLAGRQGNNEQFF.